This T cell receptor (beta chain) was sequenced during a study of CD8 T cells in ankylosing spondylitis. The study, taken as a whole, reports: Blood of patients with ankylosing spondylitis appeared to be characterized by a TCR beta motif of several highly homologous variants. Disease-associated clones were reportedly significantly overrepresented in matched ankylosing spondylitis synovial fluid. Disease-linked clones displayed a CD8+ phenotype and appeared relatively rarely in peripheral blood.

Germline CDR1 SNHLY, CDR2 FYNNEI. Trimming left V 3 bases short and J 2 bases short, with 8 bases between. The CDR3 runs to 14 residues. TCRdb ran MiXCR on the 5' RACE reads and lists one entry per CDR3 protein. The data show around 890,000 distinct CDR3 sequences, with around 11% seen just once and around 0.51% held by the top ten. This clonotype showed up many times. The antigen remains unidentified. This receptor was obtained from a male donor with ankylosing spondylitis. The gene calls are TRBV2 and TRBJ1-5; maybe TRBD1 (5 bases). Sample: blood, either unsorted or a sorted T cell fraction (not recorded which). CDR3 in amino acids: CASSEIQGNQPQHF. The CDR3 nucleotides are TGTGCCAGCAGTGAGATACAGGGCAATCAGCCCCAGCATTTT.